This T cell receptor (beta chain) was profiled in a study of T cells after yellow fever vaccination. At the level of the study: Low-cell-number fractions underwent preparation using SMART-Seq v4 Ultra Low Input. Points from the study as a whole: Contaminating bulk clonotypes could be abundant in FACS-sorted repertoires. Reappearance after the booster was observed for most primary-vaccination clones (roughly 96% CD4, over 75% CD8).

With respect to this clonotype: What it binds is not known.

As TCR cDNA was made by 5'RACE template switching, a universal primer site and UMIs were added. TCRdb analysed the 5' RACE reads with MiXCR anew, one entry per CDR3 protein. The sample holds about 300,000 distinct CDR3 sequences, 6.5% to 8.5% seen once. Trimming removed 4 bases from V and 2 bases from J, with 21 bases in between. The CDR3 totals 17 residues. Sequenced material: PBMCs, taken about 41 days after the first yellow fever vaccination. This TCR was recovered from a man younger than 35 who received the YFV17D yellow fever vaccine. The chain recombines TRBV23-1 with TRBJ2-7, with a weak D call TRBD1 (6 bases). TRBV23-1 counts as an open reading frame of uncertain function. In DNA, the CDR3 is TGCGCCAGCAGTCGGATGACAGGCAGACACACCACCTACGAGCAGTACGTC. Its protein product is CASSRMTGRHTTYEQYV.